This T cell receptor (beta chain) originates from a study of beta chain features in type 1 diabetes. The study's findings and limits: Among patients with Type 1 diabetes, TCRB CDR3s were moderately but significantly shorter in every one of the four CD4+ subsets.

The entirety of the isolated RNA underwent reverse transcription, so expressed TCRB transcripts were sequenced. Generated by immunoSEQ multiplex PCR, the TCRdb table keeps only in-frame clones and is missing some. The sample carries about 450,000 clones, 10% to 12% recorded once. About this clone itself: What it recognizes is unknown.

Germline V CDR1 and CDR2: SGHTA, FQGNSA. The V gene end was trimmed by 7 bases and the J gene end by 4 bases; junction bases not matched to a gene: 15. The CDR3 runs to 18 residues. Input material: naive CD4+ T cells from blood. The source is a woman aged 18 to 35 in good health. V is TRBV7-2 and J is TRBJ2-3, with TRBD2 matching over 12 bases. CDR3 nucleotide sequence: TGTGCCAGCACCCCGTCCCGTCTAGCGGGAGGGGGTTCAGATACGCAGTATTTT. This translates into CASTPSRLAGGGSDTQYF.